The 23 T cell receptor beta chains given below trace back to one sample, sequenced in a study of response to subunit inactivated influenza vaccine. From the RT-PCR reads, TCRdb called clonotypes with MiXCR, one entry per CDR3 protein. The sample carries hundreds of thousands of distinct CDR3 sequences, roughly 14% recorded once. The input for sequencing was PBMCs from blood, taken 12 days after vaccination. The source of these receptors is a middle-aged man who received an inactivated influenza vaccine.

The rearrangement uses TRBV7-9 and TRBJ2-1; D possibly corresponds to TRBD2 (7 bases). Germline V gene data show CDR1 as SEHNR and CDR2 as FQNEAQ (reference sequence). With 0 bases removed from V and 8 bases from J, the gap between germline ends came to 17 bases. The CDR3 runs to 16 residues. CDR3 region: CASSLALRGAGDEQFF. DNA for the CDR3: TGTGCCAGCAGCTTAGCGCTACGGGGGGCTGGGGATGAGCAGTTCTTC.

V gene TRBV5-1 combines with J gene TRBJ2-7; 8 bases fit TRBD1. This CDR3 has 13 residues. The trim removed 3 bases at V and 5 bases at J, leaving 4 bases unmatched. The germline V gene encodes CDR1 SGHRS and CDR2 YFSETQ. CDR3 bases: TGCGCCAGCAGCTCCGGGACAGGAGACGAGCAGTACTTC. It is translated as CASSSGTGDEQYF.

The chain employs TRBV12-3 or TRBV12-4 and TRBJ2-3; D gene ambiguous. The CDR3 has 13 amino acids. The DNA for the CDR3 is TGTGTCTCATCTGGGTTTAGCACAGATACGCAGTATTTT. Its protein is CVSSGFSTDTQYF.

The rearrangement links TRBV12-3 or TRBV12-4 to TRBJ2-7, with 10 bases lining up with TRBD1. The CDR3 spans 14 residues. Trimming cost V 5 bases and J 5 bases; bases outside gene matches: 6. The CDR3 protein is CASSLGTGVDEQYF. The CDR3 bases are TGTGCCAGCAGTCTAGGGACAGGGGTAGACGAGCAGTACTTC.

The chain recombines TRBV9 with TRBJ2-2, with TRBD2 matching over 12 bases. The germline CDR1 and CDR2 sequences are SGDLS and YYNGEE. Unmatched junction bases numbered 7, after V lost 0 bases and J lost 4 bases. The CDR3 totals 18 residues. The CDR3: CASSVVPSGGAGTGELFF. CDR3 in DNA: TGTGCCAGCAGCGTAGTTCCTAGCGGGGGGGCCGGCACCGGGGAGCTGTTTTTT.

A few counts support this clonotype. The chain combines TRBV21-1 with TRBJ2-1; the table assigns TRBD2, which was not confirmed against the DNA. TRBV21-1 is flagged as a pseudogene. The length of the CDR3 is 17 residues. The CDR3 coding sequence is TGTGCCAGCAGCAAAGGTCTGACTAGCGGGGGGGACAATGAGCAGTTCTTC. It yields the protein CASSKGLTSGGDNEQFF.

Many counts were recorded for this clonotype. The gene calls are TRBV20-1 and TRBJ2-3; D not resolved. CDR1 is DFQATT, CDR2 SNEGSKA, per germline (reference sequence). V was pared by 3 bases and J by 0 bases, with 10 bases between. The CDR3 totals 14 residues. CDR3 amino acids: CSASKQVSTDTQYF. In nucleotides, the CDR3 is TGCAGTGCTAGTAAGCAAGTTAGCACAGATACGCAGTATTTT.

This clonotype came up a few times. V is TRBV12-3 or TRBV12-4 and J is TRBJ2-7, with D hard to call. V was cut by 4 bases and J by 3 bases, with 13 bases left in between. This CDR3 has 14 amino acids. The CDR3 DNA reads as TGTGCCAGCAGTTGGATGCTGAGAAACTACGAGCAGTACTTC. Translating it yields CASSWMLRNYEQYF.

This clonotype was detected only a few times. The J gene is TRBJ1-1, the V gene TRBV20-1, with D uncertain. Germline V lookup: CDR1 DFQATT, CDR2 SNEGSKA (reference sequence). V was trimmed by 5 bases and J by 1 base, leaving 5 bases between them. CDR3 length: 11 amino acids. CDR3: CSAYRNTEAFF. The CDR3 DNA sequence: TGCAGTGCTTACAGGAACACTGAAGCTTTCTTT.

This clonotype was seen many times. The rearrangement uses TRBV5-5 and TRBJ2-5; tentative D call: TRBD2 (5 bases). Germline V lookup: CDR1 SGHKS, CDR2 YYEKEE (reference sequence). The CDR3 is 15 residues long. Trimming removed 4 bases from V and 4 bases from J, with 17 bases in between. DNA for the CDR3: TGTGCCAGCAGCCCCCATCAGCGGACCGGAGAGACCCAGTACTTC. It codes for CASSPHQRTGETQYF.

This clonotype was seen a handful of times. The chain's CDR3 is CASSPPGTGKNEQYF. CDR3 DNA: TGTGCCAGCAGCCCCCCCGGGACAGGGAAAAACGAGCAGTACTTC. The rearrangement joins TRBV14 to TRBJ2-7; 9 nucleotides agree with TRBD1. Germline CDR1 SGHDN, CDR2 FVKESK. The CDR3 spans 15 residues. J was trimmed by 5 bases and V by 4 bases; bases with no gene match: 9.

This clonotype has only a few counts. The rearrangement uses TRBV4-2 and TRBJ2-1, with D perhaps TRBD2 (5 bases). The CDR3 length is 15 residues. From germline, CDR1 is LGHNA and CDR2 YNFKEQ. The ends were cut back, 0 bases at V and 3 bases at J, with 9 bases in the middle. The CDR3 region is CASSQEVGDYNEQFF. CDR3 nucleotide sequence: TGTGCCAGCAGCCAAGAGGTGGGAGACTACAATGAGCAGTTCTTC.

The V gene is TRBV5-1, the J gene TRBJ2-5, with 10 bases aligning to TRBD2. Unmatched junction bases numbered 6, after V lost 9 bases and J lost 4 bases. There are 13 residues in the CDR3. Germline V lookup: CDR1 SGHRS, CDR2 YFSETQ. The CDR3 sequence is CATQAGGSETQYF. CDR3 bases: TGCGCCACACAAGCGGGAGGGTCAGAGACCCAGTACTTC. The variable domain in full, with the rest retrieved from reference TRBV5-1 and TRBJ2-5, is KAGVTQTPRYLIKTRGQQVTLSCSPISGHRSVSWYQQTPGQGLQFLFEYFSETQRNKGNFPGRFSGRQFSNSRSEMNVSTLELGDSALYLCATQAGGSETQYFGPGTRLLVL.

The CDR3 nucleotides read TGTGCCACCAGTGATTTGGTAACGAGTGAGCAGTTCTTC. Its protein product is CATSDLVTSEQFF. The chain carries TRBV24-1 and TRBJ2-1; D is unclear. The CDR3 runs 13 residues. V lost 0 bases and J lost 9, with 8 bases in between. Germline V gene sequence: CDR1 KGHDR, CDR2 SFDVKD.

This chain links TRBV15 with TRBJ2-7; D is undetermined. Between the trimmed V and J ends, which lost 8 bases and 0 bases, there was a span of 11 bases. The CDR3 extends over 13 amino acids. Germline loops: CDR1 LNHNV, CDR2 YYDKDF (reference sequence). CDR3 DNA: TGTGCCACCTCGGCGCCTAACTCCTACGAGCAGTACTTC. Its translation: CATSAPNSYEQYF.

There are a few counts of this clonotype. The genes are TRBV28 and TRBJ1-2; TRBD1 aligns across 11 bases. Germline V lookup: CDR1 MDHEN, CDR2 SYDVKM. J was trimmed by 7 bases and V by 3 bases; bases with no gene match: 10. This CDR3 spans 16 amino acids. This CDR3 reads CASSFGQGAVGGGYTF. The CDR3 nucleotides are TGTGCCAGCAGTTTCGGACAGGGGGCGGTCGGTGGTGGCTACACCTTC.

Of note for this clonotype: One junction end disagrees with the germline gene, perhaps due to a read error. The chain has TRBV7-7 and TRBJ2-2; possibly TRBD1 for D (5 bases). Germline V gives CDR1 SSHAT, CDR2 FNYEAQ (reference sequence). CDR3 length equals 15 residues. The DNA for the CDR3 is TGTGCTAGCAGCTTAGGGGTGACCAACACCGGGGAGCTGTTTTTT. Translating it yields CASSLGVTNTGELFF.

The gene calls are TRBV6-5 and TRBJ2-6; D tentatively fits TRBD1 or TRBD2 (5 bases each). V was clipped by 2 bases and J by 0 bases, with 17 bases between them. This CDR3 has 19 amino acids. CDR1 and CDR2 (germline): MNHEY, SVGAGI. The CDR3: CASSYTLQGVLSGANVLTF. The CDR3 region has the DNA TGTGCCAGCAGTTACACACTGCAGGGAGTCCTCTCTGGGGCCAACGTCCTGACTTTC.

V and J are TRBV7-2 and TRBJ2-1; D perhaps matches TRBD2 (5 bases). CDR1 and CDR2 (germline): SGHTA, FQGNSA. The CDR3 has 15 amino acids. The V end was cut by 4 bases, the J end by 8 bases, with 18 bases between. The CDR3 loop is CASSSVGLPSHEQFF. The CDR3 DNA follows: TGTGCCAGCAGCTCGGTCGGACTCCCGTCCCATGAGCAGTTCTTC.

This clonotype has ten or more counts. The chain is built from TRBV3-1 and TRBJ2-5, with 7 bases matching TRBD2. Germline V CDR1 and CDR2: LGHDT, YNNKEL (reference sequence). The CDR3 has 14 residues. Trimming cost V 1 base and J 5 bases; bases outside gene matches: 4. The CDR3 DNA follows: TGTGCCAGCAGCCAAGGGACTAGGAGGGAGACCCAGTACTTC. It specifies CASSQGTRRETQYF.

CDR3 protein: CASSQVRASGGYEQFF. In DNA form, the CDR3 reads TGTGCCAGCAGCCAAGTGAGGGCTAGCGGGGGATATGAGCAGTTCTTC. This chain connects TRBV4-2 to TRBJ2-1; 10 positions match TRBD2. The CDR3 sequence is 16 residues long. With V trimmed by 1 base and J by 8 bases, 8 bases remained unmatched. Per the germline V gene, CDR1 is LGHNA and CDR2 is YNFKEQ.

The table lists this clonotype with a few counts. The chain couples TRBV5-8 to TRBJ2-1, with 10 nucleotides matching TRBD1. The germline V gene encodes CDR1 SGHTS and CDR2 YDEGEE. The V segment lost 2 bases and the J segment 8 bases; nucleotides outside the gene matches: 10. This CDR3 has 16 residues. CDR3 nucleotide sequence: TGTGCCAGCAGCTTTAGGTTGACAGGGGGCGGGGATGAGCAGTTCTTC. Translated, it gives CASSFRLTGGGDEQFF.

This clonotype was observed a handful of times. CDR3 protein: CSANVRFQLQYF. The CDR3 coding sequence is TGCAGTGCTAATGTTAGATTTCAACTTCAGTACTTC. This sequence joins TRBV20-1 and TRBJ2-4; D is ambiguous. This CDR3 region has 12 residues. V was trimmed by 4 bases and J by 11 bases, leaving 15 bases between them. The V gene's germline CDR1 is DFQATT and CDR2 SNEGSKA (reference sequence).